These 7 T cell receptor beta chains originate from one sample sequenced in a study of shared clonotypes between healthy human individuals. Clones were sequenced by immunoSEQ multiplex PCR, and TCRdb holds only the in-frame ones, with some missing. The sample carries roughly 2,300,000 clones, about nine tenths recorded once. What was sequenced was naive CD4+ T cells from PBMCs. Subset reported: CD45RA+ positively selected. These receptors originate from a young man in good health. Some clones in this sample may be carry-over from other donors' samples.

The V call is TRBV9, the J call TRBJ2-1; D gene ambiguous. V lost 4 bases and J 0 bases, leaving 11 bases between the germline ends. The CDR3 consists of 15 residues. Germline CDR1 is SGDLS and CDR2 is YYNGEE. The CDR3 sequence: CASSSDQSSYNEQFF. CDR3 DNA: TGTGCCAGCAGCTCCGACCAAAGCTCCTACAATGAGCAGTTCTTC.

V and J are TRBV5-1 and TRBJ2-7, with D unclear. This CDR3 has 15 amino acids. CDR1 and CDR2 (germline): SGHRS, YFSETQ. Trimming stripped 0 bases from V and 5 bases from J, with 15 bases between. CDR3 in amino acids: CASSLDRVTVNEQYF. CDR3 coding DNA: TGCGCCAGCAGCTTGGATAGGGTTACGGTAAACGAGCAGTACTTC. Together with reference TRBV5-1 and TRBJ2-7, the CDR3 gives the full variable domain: KAGVTQTPRYLIKTRGQQVTLSCSPISGHRSVSWYQQTPGQGLQFLFEYFSETQRNKGNFPGRFSGRQFSNSRSEMNVSTLELGDSALYLCASSLDRVTVNEQYFGPGTRLTVT.

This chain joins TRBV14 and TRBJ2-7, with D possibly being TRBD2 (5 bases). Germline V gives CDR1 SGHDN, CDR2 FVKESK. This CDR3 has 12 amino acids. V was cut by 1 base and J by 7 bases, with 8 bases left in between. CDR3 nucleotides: TGTGCCAGCAGCCAAGGTCGGGGTGAGCAGTACTTC. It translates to CASSQGRGEQYF. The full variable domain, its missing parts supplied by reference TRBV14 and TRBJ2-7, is EAGVTQFPSHSVIEKGQTVTLRCDPISGHDNLYWYRRVMGKEIKFLLHFVKESKQDESGMPNNRFLAERTGGTYSTLKVQPAELEDSGVYFCASSQGRGEQYFGPGTRLTVT.

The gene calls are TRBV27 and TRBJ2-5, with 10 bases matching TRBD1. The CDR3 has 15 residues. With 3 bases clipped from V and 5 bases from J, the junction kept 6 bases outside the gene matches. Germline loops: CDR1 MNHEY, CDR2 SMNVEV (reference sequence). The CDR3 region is CASSLRGQGWETQYF. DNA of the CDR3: TGTGCCAGCAGTTTGAGGGGACAGGGGTGGGAGACCCAGTACTTC.

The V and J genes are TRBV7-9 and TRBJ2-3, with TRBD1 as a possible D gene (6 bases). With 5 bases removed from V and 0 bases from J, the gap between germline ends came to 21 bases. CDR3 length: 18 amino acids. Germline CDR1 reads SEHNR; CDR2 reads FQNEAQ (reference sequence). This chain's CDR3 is CASSPRPTGFSSTDTQYF. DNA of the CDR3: TGTGCCAGCAGCCCTAGGCCCACAGGGTTCTCTAGCACAGATACGCAGTATTTT.

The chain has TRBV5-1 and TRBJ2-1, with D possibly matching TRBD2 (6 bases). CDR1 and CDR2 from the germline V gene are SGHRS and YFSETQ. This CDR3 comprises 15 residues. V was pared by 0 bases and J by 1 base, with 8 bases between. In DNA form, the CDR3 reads TGCGCCAGCAGCTTGGTGCGGGAATCCTACAATGAGCAGTTCTTC. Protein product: CASSLVRESYNEQFF. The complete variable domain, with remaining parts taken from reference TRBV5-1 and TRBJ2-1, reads KAGVTQTPRYLIKTRGQQVTLSCSPISGHRSVSWYQQTPGQGLQFLFEYFSETQRNKGNFPGRFSGRQFSNSRSEMNVSTLELGDSALYLCASSLVRESYNEQFFGPGTRLTVL.

The CDR3 loop is CASSFPAFYYNEQFF. The CDR3 DNA sequence: TGTGCCAGCAGCTTCCCGGCCTTTTACTACAATGAGCAGTTCTTC. The V call is TRBV11-2, the J call TRBJ2-1; no firm D call. Trimming removed 3 bases from V and 3 bases from J, with 12 bases in between. This CDR3 spans 15 amino acids. CDR1 and CDR2 from the germline V gene are SGHAT and FQNNGV.